This TCR beta chain was captured by sequencing in a study of identical twins. Study observations and caveats: Modelling approaches yielded underestimates of out-of-frame TCR alpha sharing between monozygotic twins.

Regarding this clonotype: No antigen is known for it.

Template switching added a universal primer binding site, and final cDNA carried unique molecular identifiers. TCRdb redid the calling of the 5' RACE reads with MiXCR, one entry per CDR3 protein. Of some 440,000 distinct CDR3 sequences listed, more than 20% are singletons. V shed 4 bases and J 4 bases; nucleotides not matched to a gene: 5. CDR3 length: 16 residues. Germline CDR1 LGHDT, CDR2 YNNKEL (reference sequence). Each donor was a healthy Caucasian. Separately, the same data were catalogued under a study of T cells expressing NK-cell markers.

This TCR derives from a young woman in good health. Sample: CD4+ T cells sorted from blood. The rearrangement links TRBV3-1 to TRBJ2-3; TRBD2 agrees at 13 bases. CDR3 loop: CASSPGLAGYADTQYF. DNA for the CDR3: TGTGCCAGCAGCCCGGGACTAGCGGGATATGCAGATACGCAGTATTTT.